One sample yielded the 31 T cell receptor beta chains listed below, sequenced in a study of T cell responses to AZD1222 COVID-19 vaccine. TCRdb's copy holds only in-frame clones and misses some; the assay was immunoSEQ multiplex PCR. The sample lists around 140,000 clones, 75% to 90% occurring once. Source: peripheral blood, taken on day 0 of AZD1222 vaccination. Source of these receptors: an adult in good health.

This chain uses TRBV29-1 with TRBJ1-1; tentative D call: TRBD1 (5 bases). Trimming stripped 4 bases from V and 6 bases from J, with 6 bases between. The CDR3 has 10 amino acids. CDR1 and CDR2 (germline): SQVTM, ANQGSEA. The CDR3 nucleotides read TGCAGCGTTGCAGGGTCTGAAGCTTTCTTT. It yields the protein CSVAGSEAFF.

CDR3 amino acids: CASRIRGTSYGYTF. The CDR3 region has the DNA TGTGCCAGCAGGATCCGCGGGACGAGCTATGGCTACACCTTC. The chain joins TRBV27 to TRBJ1-2; TRBD1 might be the D (5 bases). CDR1 is MNHEY, CDR2 SMNVEV, per germline (reference sequence). V gave up 6 bases and J gave up 4 bases, with 15 bases separating them. This CDR3 is 14 amino acids long.

This chain joins TRBV4-3 and TRBJ2-5; D not certain. V was shortened by 0 bases and J by 5 bases, with 7 bases between the two germline ends. The CDR3 extends over 13 amino acids. Germline V gives CDR1 LGHNA, CDR2 YSLEER. CDR3 nucleotide sequence: TGCGCCAGCAGCCAAGACTCATGGGAGACCCAGTACTTC. This encodes CASSQDSWETQYF.

J is TRBJ2-7 and V is TRBV19, with D unclear. V gave up 3 bases and J gave up 3 bases, with 15 bases separating them. This CDR3 has 15 amino acids. Germline loops: CDR1 LNHDA, CDR2 SQIVND (reference sequence). Here the CDR3 reads CASSIVAQADYEQYF. In nucleotides, the CDR3 is TGTGCCAGTAGTATTGTAGCCCAGGCCGACTACGAGCAGTACTTC.

The chain employs TRBV6-6 and TRBJ1-2, with a weak D call TRBD1 (6 bases). Trimming took 5 bases from V and 5 from J, leaving 15 bases between them. The germline gives CDR1 MNHNY, CDR2 SVGAGI (reference sequence). The CDR3 runs 14 residues. The CDR3 reads CASSKDSASYGYTF. The CDR3 nucleotides are TGTGCCAGCAGTAAGGACAGTGCGTCATATGGCTACACCTTC.

The chain is built from TRBV19 and TRBJ1-5, with 9 bases identical to TRBD1. Germline-derived CDR1 and CDR2 are LNHDA and SQIVND (reference sequence). V shed 9 bases and J 5 bases; nucleotides not matched to a gene: 11. The CDR3 runs to 15 residues. This CDR3 reads CASKKGTGYHQPQHF. The CDR3 DNA is TGTGCCAGCAAAAAGGGGACAGGGTACCATCAGCCCCAGCATTTT.

This clone was found once. V is TRBV5-4 and J is TRBJ1-6; D gene ambiguous. The CDR3 covers 16 residues. V was clipped by 0 bases and J by 4 bases, with 11 bases between them. The V gene's germline CDR1 is SGHNT and CDR2 YYREEE (reference sequence). CDR3 in DNA: TGTGCCAGCAGCTTGGGTTCAAAAAGATATAATTCACCCCTCCACTTT. Translated: CASSLGSKRYNSPLHF.

The chain carries TRBV3-1 (or the pseudogene TRBV3-2) and TRBJ1-1; D call uncertain. CDR1 is LGHDT, CDR2 YNNKEL, per germline (reference sequence). Deletions cut 3 bases from V and 4 bases from J, with 9 bases between. The CDR3 loop spans 13 amino acids. CDR3 in DNA: TGTGCCAGCAGCCATCTAGAGGGCACTGAAGCTTTCTTT. Protein product: CASSHLEGTEAFF.

This clone was seen once. The chain couples TRBV29-1 to TRBJ1-3; D gene ambiguous. The germline V gene has CDR1 SQVTM and CDR2 ANQGSEA. This CDR3 has 13 amino acids. Deletions cut 6 bases from V and 1 base from J, with 10 bases between. This chain's CDR3 is CSVVPISGNTIYF. The DNA of the CDR3 is TGCAGCGTCGTACCAATTTCTGGAAACACCATATATTTT.

J is TRBJ1-5 and V is TRBV27; D ambiguous. The CDR3 has 16 residues. Between the trimmed V and J ends, which lost 6 bases and 0 bases, there was a span of 15 bases. Germline V gene lookup returns CDR1 MNHEY and CDR2 SMNVEV (reference sequence). CDR3 nucleotide sequence: TGTGCCAGCAGGCCCTTTGGAGACTATAGCAATCAGCCCCAGCATTTT. It codes for CASRPFGDYSNQPQHF.

Details on this clone: Other DNA sequences from this sample encode an identical CDR3 as well. The V and J genes are TRBV6-5 and TRBJ2-1; D not resolved. Trimming removed 0 bases at V and 7 bases at J, with 7 bases between. Germline CDR1 reads MNHEY; CDR2 reads SVGAGI. CDR3 size: 13 residues. The CDR3 region is CASSYSNQNEQFF. The CDR3 DNA is TGTGCCAGCAGTTACTCGAACCAGAATGAGCAGTTCTTC.

This chain links TRBV29-1 with TRBJ2-2; D tentatively fits TRBD1 or TRBD2 (5 bases each). Germline V gene data show CDR1 as SQVTM and CDR2 as ANQGSEA. Deletions cut 5 bases from V and 0 bases from J, with 13 bases between. The CDR3 length is 15 residues. CDR3 region: CSVTPGRTNTGELFF. The DNA for the CDR3 is TGCAGCGTTACTCCGGGACGGACGAACACCGGGGAGCTGTTTTTT.

Here the CDR3 reads CASSILRASYGYTF. In DNA, the CDR3 is TGTGCCAGTAGTATTCTGAGGGCCTCCTATGGCTACACCTTC. The genes are TRBV19 and TRBJ1-2; D is undetermined. Germline values: CDR1 LNHDA, CDR2 SQIVND (reference sequence). V shed 3 bases and J shed 4 bases, with 12 bases lying between them. The CDR3 totals 14 residues.

J is TRBJ1-2 and V is TRBV3-1 (or the pseudogene TRBV3-2); D not resolved. The CDR3 runs to 14 residues. The V end was cut by 0 bases, the J end by 5 bases, with 10 bases between. Germline values: CDR1 LGHDT, CDR2 YNNKEL (reference sequence). The CDR3 bases are TGTGCCAGCAGCCAAGACAGCCTCGGGTATGGCTACACCTTC. Translation: CASSQDSLGYGYTF.

This clone was observed a single time. The chain links TRBV6-2 or TRBV6-3 to TRBJ2-7, with 7 bases aligning to TRBD1. Germline V gene lookup returns CDR1 MNHEY and CDR2 SVGEGT. J was trimmed by 2 bases and V by 6 bases; bases with no gene match: 7. The CDR3 runs to 14 residues. CDR3 nucleotides: TGTGCCAGCAGCCCTAACAGGGGCCCCTACGAGCAGTACTTC. Protein product: CASSPNRGPYEQYF.

The V and J genes are TRBV14 and TRBJ2-7, with TRBD1 as a possible D gene (7 bases). The CDR3 extends over 15 amino acids. The V end was cut by 3 bases, the J end by 6 bases, with 18 bases between. Germline V lookup: CDR1 SGHDN, CDR2 FVKESK. CDR3 sequence (DNA): TGTGCCAGCAGCCAGTGGAGGGGGCGGGCGGGCGAGCAGTACTTC. It specifies CASSQWRGRAGEQYF. Full variable domain (rest looked up from reference TRBV14 and TRBJ2-7): EAGVTQFPSHSVIEKGQTVTLRCDPISGHDNLYWYRRVMGKEIKFLLHFVKESKQDESGMPNNRFLAERTGGTYSTLKVQPAELEDSGVYFCASSQWRGRAGEQYFGPGTRLTVT.

The V call is TRBV7-2, the J call TRBJ1-2, with D hard to call. Looked up from germline, CDR1 is SGHTA and CDR2 is FQGNSA. The CDR3 spans 14 residues. Between the trimmed V and J ends, which lost 1 base and 2 bases, there was a span of 8 bases. CDR3: CASSLDSGNYGYTF. The CDR3 DNA is TGTGCCAGCAGCTTAGATTCCGGGAACTATGGCTACACCTTC.

V usage is TRBV6-2 or TRBV6-3 and J usage is TRBJ1-1; 10 positions agree with TRBD1. The CDR3 loop spans 15 amino acids. After removal of 5 bases from V and 1 base from J, the junction contained 4 bases not matched to a gene. The germline gives CDR1 MNHEY, CDR2 SVGEGT. The DNA of the CDR3 is TGTGCCAGCAGTGGGACAGGGGTGGGGAACACTGAAGCTTTCTTT. Amino acid sequence: CASSGTGVGNTEAFF.

The chain links TRBV5-4 to TRBJ1-2, with 7 bases aligning to TRBD1. The germline V gene encodes CDR1 SGHNT and CDR2 YYREEE (reference sequence). This CDR3 spans 17 amino acids. With V trimmed by 4 bases and J by 0 bases, 12 bases remained unmatched. The DNA for the CDR3 is TGTGCCAGCAGCCCCCGACAGGGCCAGCCAGCTAACTATGGCTACACCTTC. It specifies CASSPRQGQPANYGYTF.

The chain has TRBV27 and TRBJ1-6; no reliable D call. There are 15 residues in the CDR3. The V and J ends lost 7 bases and 6 bases respectively, with 16 bases between them. The germline CDR1 and CDR2 sequences are MNHEY and SMNVEV (reference sequence). CDR3 DNA: TGTGCCAGCAAGCCGGATACCTTGGTTAATTCACCCCTCCACTTT. Its translation: CASKPDTLVNSPLHF.

CDR3 loop: CASSAGAGTLRPTDTQYF. CDR3 DNA sequence: TGTGCCAGCAGTGCGGGGGCCGGGACACTAAGACCCACAGATACGCAGTATTTT. The chain carries TRBV5-4 and TRBJ2-3; D is possibly TRBD2 (7 bases). Per the germline V gene, CDR1 is SGHNT and CDR2 is YYREEE (reference sequence). Trimming pared 5 bases from V and 2 bases from J, leaving 24 bases between. The CDR3 is 18 residues long.

The gene calls are TRBV30 and TRBJ1-3; 7 bases match TRBD1. This CDR3 is 14 amino acids long. V shed 5 bases and J 0 bases; nucleotides not matched to a gene: 4. Germline assignment: CDR1 GTSNPN and CDR2 SVGIG (reference sequence). CDR3 region: CAWGTAGSGNTIYF. The CDR3 bases are TGTGCCTGGGGGACAGCGGGCTCTGGAAACACCATATATTTT.

This sequence joins TRBV5-4 and TRBJ1-2, with a weak D call TRBD1 (5 bases). Germline assignment: CDR1 SGHNT and CDR2 YYREEE (reference sequence). This CDR3 region has 14 residues. Trimming removed 0 bases from V and 5 bases from J, with 11 bases in between. Written as DNA, the CDR3 is TGTGCCAGCAGCTTGGACAGGTGGGGATATGGCTACACCTTC. This encodes CASSLDRWGYGYTF.

The V gene is TRBV19, the J gene TRBJ1-1; D possibly corresponds to TRBD1 (5 bases). Trimming took 5 bases from V and 5 from J, leaving 15 bases between them. Per germline, CDR1 LNHDA and CDR2 SQIVND (reference sequence). This CDR3 has 14 amino acids. The CDR3 nucleotides are TGTGCCAGTAGTGTTAATGGGGGTACAACTGAAGCTTTCTTT. Protein product: CASSVNGGTTEAFF.

The sample holds one count of this clone. This CDR3 fails to terminate in the conserved phenylalanine or tryptophan, so it likely reflects a read error. The DNA is left out, because the CDR3 cannot be placed on it with certainty; the CDR3 is given as TCRdb lists it. The V call is TRBV21-1, the J call TRBJ1-1. TRBV21-1 is given as a pseudogene. Termini included, the CDR3 measures 10 amino acids. CDR3 sequence reads: CASSRGRTLG.

The chain combines TRBV7-9 with TRBJ1-4; 8 bases are a match to TRBD1. The CDR3 runs 14 residues. Germline V gene lookup returns CDR1 SEHNR and CDR2 FQNEAQ (reference sequence). V trimming: 4 bases; J trimming: 10 bases; junction bases outside the gene matches: 8. This CDR3 is CASSSGQVIGKLFF. CDR3 coding DNA: TGTGCCAGCAGCTCGGGACAGGTGATCGGAAAACTGTTTTTT. The variable domain in full, completed from reference TRBV7-9 and TRBJ1-4, reads DTGVSQNPRHKITKRGQNVTFRCDPISEHNRLYWYRQTLGQGPEFLTYFQNEAQLEKSRLLSDRFSAERPKGSFSTLEIQRTEQGDSAMYLCASSSGQVIGKLFFGSGTQLSVL.

The chain has TRBV5-1 and TRBJ1-1; perhaps TRBD1 as D (6 bases). The CDR3 consists of 14 residues. The germline V gene has CDR1 SGHRS and CDR2 YFSETQ. The V and J ends lost 0 bases and 0 bases respectively, with 6 bases between them. The CDR3 sequence is CASSLDRVNTEAFF. The DNA for the CDR3 is TGCGCCAGCAGCTTGGACAGGGTGAACACTGAAGCTTTCTTT.

The chain links TRBV9 to TRBJ1-1; D gene uncertain. Trimming removed 0 bases from V and 7 bases from J, with 10 bases in between. Germline CDR1 SGDLS, CDR2 YYNGEE. CDR3 length: 13 amino acids. The CDR3 sequence is CASSVEVGGEAFF. CDR3 sequence (DNA): TGTGCCAGCAGCGTAGAGGTCGGCGGTGAAGCTTTCTTT.

The chain is built from TRBV30 and TRBJ1-1; D is undetermined. Germline loops: CDR1 GTSNPN, CDR2 SVGIG (reference sequence). The CDR3 loop spans 12 amino acids. V was shortened by 4 bases and J by 3 bases, with 9 bases between the two germline ends. CDR3 nucleotides: TGTGCCTGGATGATGGGGTACACTGAAGCTTTCTTT. Translation: CAWMMGYTEAFF.

The rearrangement joins TRBV20-1 to TRBJ1-1; no definite D call. The CDR3 extends over 12 amino acids. The V end was cut by 3 bases, the J end by 0 bases, with 5 bases between. The germline V gene encodes CDR1 DFQATT and CDR2 SNEGSKA (reference sequence). The CDR3 protein is CSASKMNTEAFF. CDR3 nucleotides: TGCAGTGCTAGTAAGATGAACACTGAAGCTTTCTTT.

The chain is built from TRBV6-5 and TRBJ2-1; 8 nucleotides line up with TRBD1. V lost 2 bases and J lost 6; bases outside the gene matches: 3. The CDR3 has 14 amino acids. Germline loops: CDR1 MNHEY, CDR2 SVGAGI. The CDR3 DNA sequence: TGTGCCAGCAGTTACACGGACAGGGTCAATGAGCAGTTCTTC. It is translated as CASSYTDRVNEQFF.